Presented here are 8 T cell receptor beta chains from one specimen sequenced in a study of cytomegalovirus exposure and HLA in healthy donors. The PCR made use of 60 Vbeta and 13 Jbeta primers. Sequenced by immunoSEQ multiplex PCR; TCRdb stores in-frame clones only, minus some. The sample has some 140,000 clones; 73% are singletons. Sample: PBMCs. These receptors came from a woman in her thirties or forties in good health and CMV-seronegative.

This chain joins TRBV25-1 and TRBJ2-1, with 10 bases matching TRBD2. J was trimmed by 10 bases and V by 4 bases; bases with no gene match: 4. The CDR3 has 13 amino acids. CDR1 is MGHDK, CDR2 SYGVNS, per germline. CDR3 DNA sequence: TGTGCCAGCAGTGGATTGACTAGCGGGGAGCAGTTCTTC. The encoded protein is CASSGLTSGEQFF.

A single count supports this clone. The chain has TRBV16 and TRBJ1-1; D is undetermined. The V gene's germline CDR1 is KGHSY and CDR2 FQNENV. V shed 4 bases and J shed 4 bases, with 19 bases lying between them. The CDR3 consists of 16 residues. The CDR3 bases are TGTGCCAGCAGCCGCCGCCGTGAGGGATGGGGCACTGAAGCTTTCTTT. It is translated as CASSRRREGWGTEAFF.

The chain uses TRBV9 and TRBJ2-1; TRBD1 aligns across 8 bases. Per the germline V gene, CDR1 is SGDLS and CDR2 is YYNGEE. The CDR3 is made up of 15 amino acids. Germline trimming cut 0 bases from V and 4 bases from J; bases unmatched to any gene: 3. The CDR3 coding sequence is TGTGCCAGCAGCGTAGGCGGGGACAGGTACAATGAGCAGTTCTTC. Its translation is CASSVGGDRYNEQFF.

V is TRBV4-1 and J is TRBJ2-5; D perhaps matches TRBD2 (7 bases). The CDR3 runs 18 residues. Germline CDR1 and CDR2: MGHRA and YSYEKL. Trimming left V 0 bases short and J 1 base short, with 18 bases between. The CDR3 DNA reads as TGCGCCAGCAGCCAAGACAGTGGGGGCGGGGGCTTCCAAGAGACCCAGTACTTC. This sequence encodes CASSQDSGGGGFQETQYF.

The table lists this clone with a few counts. V and J are TRBV7-6 and TRBJ1-1; D is unclear. This CDR3 contains 13 residues. Germline assignment: CDR1 SGHVS and CDR2 FNYEAQ. V gave up 1 base and J gave up 1 base, with 4 bases separating them. The CDR3 DNA sequence: TGTGCCAGCAGCTTAGAACAGAACACTGAAGCTTTCTTT. This encodes CASSLEQNTEAFF.

V gene TRBV5-1 combines with J gene TRBJ2-3, with D possibly being TRBD1 (5 bases). The V gene lost 1 base and the J gene lost 2 bases, with 17 bases spanning the gap. This CDR3 spans 17 amino acids. Looked up from germline, CDR1 is SGHRS and CDR2 is YFSETQ. DNA of the CDR3: TGCGCCAGCAGCTTGTCACGACAGTCCGAAGACACAGATACGCAGTATTTT. Protein product: CASSLSRQSEDTDTQYF.

This chain links TRBV27 with TRBJ1-6; a possible D gene is TRBD1 (6 bases). V gave up 2 bases and J gave up 8 bases, with 13 bases separating them. The CDR3 totals 15 residues. Germline lookup yields CDR1 MNHEY and CDR2 SMNVEV (reference sequence). CDR3 coding DNA: TGTGCCAGCAGTTTAAAGGTGCAGGGGTATTCACCCCTCCACTTT. Protein product: CASSLKVQGYSPLHF.

In the case of this clone: Mismatch with germline at one junction end may stem from a read error. The chain recombines TRBV7-9 with TRBJ2-4; TRBD2 matches 8 bases. The CDR3 extends over 16 amino acids. Germline CDR1 SEHNR, CDR2 FQNEAQ (reference sequence). The CDR3 DNA is TGTTCCAGCAGCCGGACTAGCCTTAGCCCAAAAAACATTCAGTACTTC. Its protein is CSSSRTSLSPKNIQYF. Full variable domain (remainder filled in from reference TRBV7-9 and TRBJ2-4): DTGVSQNPRHKITKRGQNVTFRCDPISEHNRLYWYRQTLGQGPEFLTYFQNEAQLEKSRLLSDRFSAERPKGSFSTLEIQRTEQGDSAMYLCSSSRTSLSPKNIQYFGAGTRLSVL.